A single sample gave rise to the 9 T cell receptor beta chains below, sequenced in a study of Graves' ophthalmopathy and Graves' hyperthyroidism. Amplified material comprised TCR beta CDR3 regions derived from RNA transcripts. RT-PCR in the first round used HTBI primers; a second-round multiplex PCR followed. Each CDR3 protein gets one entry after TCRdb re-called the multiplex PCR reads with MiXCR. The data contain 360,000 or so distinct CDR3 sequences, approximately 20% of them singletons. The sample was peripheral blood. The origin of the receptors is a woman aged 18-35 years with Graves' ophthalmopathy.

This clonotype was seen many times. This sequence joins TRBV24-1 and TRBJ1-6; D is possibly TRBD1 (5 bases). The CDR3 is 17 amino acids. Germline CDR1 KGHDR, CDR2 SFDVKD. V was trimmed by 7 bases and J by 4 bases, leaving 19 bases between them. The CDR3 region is CATRKLWRGPYNSPLHF. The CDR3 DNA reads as TGTGCCACCAGGAAACTATGGAGGGGTCCGTATAATTCACCCCTCCACTTT.

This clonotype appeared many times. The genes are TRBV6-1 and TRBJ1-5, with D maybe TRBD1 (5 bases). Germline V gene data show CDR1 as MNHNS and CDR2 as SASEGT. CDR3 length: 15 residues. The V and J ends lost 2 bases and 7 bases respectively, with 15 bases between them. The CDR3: CASSESRQGYQPQHF. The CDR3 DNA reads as TGTGCCAGCAGTGAATCGCGGCAGGGATACCAGCCCCAGCATTTT.

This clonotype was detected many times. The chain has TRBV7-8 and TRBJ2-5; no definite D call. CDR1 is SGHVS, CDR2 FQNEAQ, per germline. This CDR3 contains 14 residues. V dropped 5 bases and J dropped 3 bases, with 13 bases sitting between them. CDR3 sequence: CASSPQNLKETQYF. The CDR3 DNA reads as TGTGCCAGCAGCCCGCAGAATCTGAAAGAGACCCAGTACTTC.

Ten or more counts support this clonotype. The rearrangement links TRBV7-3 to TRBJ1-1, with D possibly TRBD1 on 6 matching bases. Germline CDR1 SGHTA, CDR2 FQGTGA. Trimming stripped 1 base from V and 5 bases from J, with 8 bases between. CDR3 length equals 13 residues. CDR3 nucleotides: TGTGCCAGCAGCTTAAACAGGGTAACTGAAGCTTTCTTT. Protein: CASSLNRVTEAFF.

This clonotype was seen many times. The CDR3 DNA reads TGTGCCAGCAGTTACTCTCTCCAGGGGAACGGGGAGCTGTTTTTT. Protein: CASSYSLQGNGELFF. The rearrangement joins TRBV6-5 to TRBJ2-2; a possible D gene is TRBD1 (6 bases). V lost 0 bases, J lost 7 bases, and 12 bases lay in between. The CDR3 length is 15 residues. Germline V CDR1 and CDR2: MNHEY, SVGAGI.

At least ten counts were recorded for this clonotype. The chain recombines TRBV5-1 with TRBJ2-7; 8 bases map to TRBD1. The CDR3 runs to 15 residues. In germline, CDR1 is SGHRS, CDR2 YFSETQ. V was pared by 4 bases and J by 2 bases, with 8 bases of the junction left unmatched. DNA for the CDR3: TGCGCCAGCAGCCTTCGGGACAGGATCACCTACGAGCAGTACTTC. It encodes CASSLRDRITYEQYF.

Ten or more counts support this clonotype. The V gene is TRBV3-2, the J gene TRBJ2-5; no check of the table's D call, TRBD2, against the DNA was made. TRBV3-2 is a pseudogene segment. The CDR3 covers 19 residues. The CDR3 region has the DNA TGTGCCAGCAGCCAGCCCCTAGGACTAGCGGGAAGGGGGGAAGAGACCCAGTACTTC. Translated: CASSQPLGLAGRGEETQYF.

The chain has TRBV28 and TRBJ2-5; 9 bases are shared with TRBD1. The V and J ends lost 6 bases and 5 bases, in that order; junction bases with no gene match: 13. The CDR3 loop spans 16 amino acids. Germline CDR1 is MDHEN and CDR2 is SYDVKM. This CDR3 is CASSSPRQGEAETQYF. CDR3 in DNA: TGTGCCAGCAGCTCTCCTCGACAGGGGGAAGCGGAGACCCAGTACTTC.

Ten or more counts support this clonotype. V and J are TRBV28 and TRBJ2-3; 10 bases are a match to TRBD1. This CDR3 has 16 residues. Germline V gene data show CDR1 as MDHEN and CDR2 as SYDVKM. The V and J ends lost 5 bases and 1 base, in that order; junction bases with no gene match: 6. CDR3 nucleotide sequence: TGTGCCAGCAGTAAGACAGGGGGCGCTGGCACAGATACGCAGTATTTT. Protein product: CASSKTGGAGTDTQYF.